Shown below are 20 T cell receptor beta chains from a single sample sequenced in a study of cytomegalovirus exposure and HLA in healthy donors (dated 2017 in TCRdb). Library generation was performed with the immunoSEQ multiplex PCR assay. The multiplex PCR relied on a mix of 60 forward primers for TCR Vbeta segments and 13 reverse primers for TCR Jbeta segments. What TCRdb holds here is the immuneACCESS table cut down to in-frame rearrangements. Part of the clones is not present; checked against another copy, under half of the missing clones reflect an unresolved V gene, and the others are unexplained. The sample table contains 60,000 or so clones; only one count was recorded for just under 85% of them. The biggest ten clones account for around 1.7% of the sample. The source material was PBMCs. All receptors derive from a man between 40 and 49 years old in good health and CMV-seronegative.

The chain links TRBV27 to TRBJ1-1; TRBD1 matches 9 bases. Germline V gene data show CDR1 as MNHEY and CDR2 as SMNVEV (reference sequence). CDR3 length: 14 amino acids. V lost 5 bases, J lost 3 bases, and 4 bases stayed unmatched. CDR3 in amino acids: CASSKTGGYTEAFF. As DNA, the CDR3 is TGTGCCAGCAGTAAGACAGGGGGGTACACTGAAGCTTTCTTT.

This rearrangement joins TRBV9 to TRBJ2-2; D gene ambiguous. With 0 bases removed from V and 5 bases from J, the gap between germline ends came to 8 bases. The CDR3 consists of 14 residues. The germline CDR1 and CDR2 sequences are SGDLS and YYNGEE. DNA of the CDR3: TGTGCCAGCAGCGTAGATGGCGGTACCGGGGAGCTGTTTTTT. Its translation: CASSVDGGTGELFF.

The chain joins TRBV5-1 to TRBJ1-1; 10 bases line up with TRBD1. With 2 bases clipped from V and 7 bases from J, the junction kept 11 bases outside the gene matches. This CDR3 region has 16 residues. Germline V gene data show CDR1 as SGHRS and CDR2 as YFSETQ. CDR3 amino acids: CASSLKTGTGEFEAFF. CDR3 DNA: TGCGCCAGCAGCTTAAAAACCGGGACAGGGGAATTTGAAGCTTTCTTT. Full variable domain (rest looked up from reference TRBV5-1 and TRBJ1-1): KAGVTQTPRYLIKTRGQQVTLSCSPISGHRSVSWYQQTPGQGLQFLFEYFSETQRNKGNFPGRFSGRQFSNSRSEMNVSTLELGDSALYLCASSLKTGTGEFEAFFGQGTRLTVV.

CDR3 in amino acids: CASSLSGGPEAFF. The CDR3 nucleotides are TGTGCCAGCAGTTTAAGTGGGGGCCCTGAAGCTTTCTTT. V and J are TRBV27 and TRBJ1-1, with a weak D call TRBD1 (6 bases). Trimming left V 2 bases short and J 6 bases short, with 10 bases between. CDR1 and CDR2 from the germline V gene are MNHEY and SMNVEV (reference sequence). This CDR3 spans 13 amino acids.

The CDR3 DNA reads as TGTGCCAGTAGTAATCCCGGACAGGGCGGCTATGGCTACACCTTC. As protein: CASSNPGQGGYGYTF. This chain joins TRBV19 and TRBJ1-2; 8 bases align to TRBD1. This CDR3 has 15 amino acids. From germline, CDR1 is LNHDA and CDR2 SQIVND (reference sequence). Germline trimming cut 4 bases from V and 4 bases from J; bases unmatched to any gene: 8.

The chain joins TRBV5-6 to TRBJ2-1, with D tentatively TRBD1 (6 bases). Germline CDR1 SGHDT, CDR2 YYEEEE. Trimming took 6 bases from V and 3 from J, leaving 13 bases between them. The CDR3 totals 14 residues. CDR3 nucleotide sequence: TGTGCCAGCATAGTAGGGGGTTTCTACAATGAGCAGTTCTTC. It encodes CASIVGGFYNEQFF.

CDR3 in amino acids: CASSVGEYEQYF. In DNA form, the CDR3 reads TGCGCCAGCAGCGTCGGTGAGTACGAGCAGTACTTC. V and J are TRBV5-1 and TRBJ2-7; no definite D call. CDR3 size: 12 residues. V was pared by 4 bases and J by 4 bases, with 9 bases between. Germline values: CDR1 SGHRS, CDR2 YFSETQ.

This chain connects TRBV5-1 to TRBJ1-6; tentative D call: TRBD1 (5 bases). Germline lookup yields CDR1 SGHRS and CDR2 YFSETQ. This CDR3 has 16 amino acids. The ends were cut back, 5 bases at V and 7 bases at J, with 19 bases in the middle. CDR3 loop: CASRPLAGGVNSPLHF. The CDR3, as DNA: TGCGCCAGCAGACCCCTTGCGGGAGGGGTAAATTCACCCCTCCACTTT.

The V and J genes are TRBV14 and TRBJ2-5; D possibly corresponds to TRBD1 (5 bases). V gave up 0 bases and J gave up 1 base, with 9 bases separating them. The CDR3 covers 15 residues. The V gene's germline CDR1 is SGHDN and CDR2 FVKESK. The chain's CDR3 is CASSQDGDSQETQYF. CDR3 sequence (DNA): TGTGCCAGCAGCCAAGATGGCGACAGCCAAGAGACCCAGTACTTC.

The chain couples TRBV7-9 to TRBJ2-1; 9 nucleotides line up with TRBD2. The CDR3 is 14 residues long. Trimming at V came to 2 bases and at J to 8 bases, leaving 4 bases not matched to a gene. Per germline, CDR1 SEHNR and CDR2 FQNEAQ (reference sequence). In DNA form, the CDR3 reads TGTGCCAGCAGCTTAATCGGGACTAGCCATGAGCAGTTCTTC. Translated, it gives CASSLIGTSHEQFF.

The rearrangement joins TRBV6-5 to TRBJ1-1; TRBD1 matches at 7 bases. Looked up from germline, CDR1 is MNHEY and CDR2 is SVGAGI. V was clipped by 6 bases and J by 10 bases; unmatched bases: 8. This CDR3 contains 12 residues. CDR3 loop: CASSLRQGRAFF. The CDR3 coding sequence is TGTGCCAGCAGCCTTCGACAGGGCCGAGCTTTCTTT.

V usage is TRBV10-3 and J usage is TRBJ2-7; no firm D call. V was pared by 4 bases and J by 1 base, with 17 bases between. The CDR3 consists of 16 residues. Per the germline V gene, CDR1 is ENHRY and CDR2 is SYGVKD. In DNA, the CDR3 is TGTGCCATCAGTGGGTCGGCCTTTCAGGTTTCCTACGAGCAGTACTTC. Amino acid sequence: CAISGSAFQVSYEQYF.

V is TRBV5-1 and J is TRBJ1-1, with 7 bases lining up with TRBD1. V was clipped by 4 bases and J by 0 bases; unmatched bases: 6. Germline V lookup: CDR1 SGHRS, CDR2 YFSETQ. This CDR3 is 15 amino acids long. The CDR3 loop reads CASSRTGALNTEAFF. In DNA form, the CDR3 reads TGCGCCAGCAGCCGTACAGGGGCGTTGAACACTGAAGCTTTCTTT.

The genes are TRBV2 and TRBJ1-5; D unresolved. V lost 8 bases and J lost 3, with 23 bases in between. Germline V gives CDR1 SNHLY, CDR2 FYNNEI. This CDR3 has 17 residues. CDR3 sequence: CASGHHWPVSINQPQHF. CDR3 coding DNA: TGTGCCAGCGGGCACCACTGGCCCGTCTCGATCAATCAGCCCCAGCATTTT.

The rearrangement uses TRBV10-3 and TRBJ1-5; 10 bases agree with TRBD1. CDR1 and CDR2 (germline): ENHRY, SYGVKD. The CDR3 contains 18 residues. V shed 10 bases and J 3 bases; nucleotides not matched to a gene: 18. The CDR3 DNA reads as TGTGCCAGCAGGCTTCTCCTGCGGGACAGGGGAACCAATCAGCCCCAGCATTTT. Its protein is CASRLLLRDRGTNQPQHF.

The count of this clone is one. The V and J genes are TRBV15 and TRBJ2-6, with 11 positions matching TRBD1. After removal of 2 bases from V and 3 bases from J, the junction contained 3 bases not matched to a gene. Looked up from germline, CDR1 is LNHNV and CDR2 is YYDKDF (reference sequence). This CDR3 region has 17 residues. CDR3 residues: CATSRKGTGGGANVLTF. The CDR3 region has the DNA TGTGCCACCAGCAGAAAAGGGACAGGGGGTGGGGCCAACGTCCTGACTTTC.

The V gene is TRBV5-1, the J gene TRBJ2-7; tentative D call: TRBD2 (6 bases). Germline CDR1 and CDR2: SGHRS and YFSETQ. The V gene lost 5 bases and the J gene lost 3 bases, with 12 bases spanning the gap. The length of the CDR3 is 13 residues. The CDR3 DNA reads TGCGCCAGCAGACTCGGACTAAACTACGAGCAGTACTTC. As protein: CASRLGLNYEQYF.

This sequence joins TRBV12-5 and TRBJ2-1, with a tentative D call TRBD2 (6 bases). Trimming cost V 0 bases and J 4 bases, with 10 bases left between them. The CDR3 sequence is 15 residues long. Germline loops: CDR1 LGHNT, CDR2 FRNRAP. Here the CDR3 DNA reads TGTGCTAGTGGTTTGGTACGTGGGGGGTACAATGAGCAGTTCTTC. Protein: CASGLVRGGYNEQFF.

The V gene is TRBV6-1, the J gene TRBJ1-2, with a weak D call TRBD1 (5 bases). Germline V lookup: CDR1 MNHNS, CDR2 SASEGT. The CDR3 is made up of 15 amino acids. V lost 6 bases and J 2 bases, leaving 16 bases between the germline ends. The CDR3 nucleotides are TGTGCCAGCAGCCTACAAACAGGACGGAACTATGGCTACACCTTC. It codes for CASSLQTGRNYGYTF.

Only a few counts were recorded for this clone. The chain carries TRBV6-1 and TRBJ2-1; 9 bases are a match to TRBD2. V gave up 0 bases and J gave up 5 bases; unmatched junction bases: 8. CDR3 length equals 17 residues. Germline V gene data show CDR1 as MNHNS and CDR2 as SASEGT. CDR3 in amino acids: CASSEAWGGGANNEQFF. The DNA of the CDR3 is TGTGCCAGCAGTGAAGCTTGGGGCGGGGGGGCCAACAATGAGCAGTTCTTC.